One and the same sample provided the 9 T cell receptor beta chains below, sequenced in a study of blood T cell repertoires in COVID-19 (dated by TCRdb to about 2020). The library was prepared using the immunoSEQ multiplex PCR assay. TCRdb carries this immuneACCESS record with in-frame sequences only. Its versions omit some clonotypes, under half of them owing to an unresolved V gene in the studies checked, with the rest unexplained. Present in this sample are 95,000 to 110,000 clones, nearly 90% of which were seen just once. Approximately 3.1% of the sample is taken by the ten largest. The sequenced sample was peripheral blood. The receptor set was obtained from a man over 45 in a cohort sampled during active COVID-19.

The chain has TRBV21-1 and TRBJ1-1. TRBV21-1 is flagged as a pseudogene. The CDR3 has 15 residues. The CDR3 region is CASSLRRPGVTEAFF. The CDR3 region has the DNA TGTGCCAGCAGCCTTCGGCGACCGGGAGTCACTGAAGCTTTCTTT.

Only one count was recorded for this clone. The chain has TRBV10-2 and TRBJ1-6, with D perhaps matching TRBD1 (6 bases). Between the trimmed V and J ends, which lost 4 bases and 10 bases, there was a span of 38 bases. Germline V gives CDR1 WSHSY, CDR2 SAAADI. This CDR3 spans 22 amino acids. CDR3 DNA: TGCGCCAGCAGTGGTACAGGGCGTAGTAGTAGCGAACCCCCAATAAATGGATCACCCCTCCACTTT. Its protein is CASSGTGRSSSEPPINGSPLHF.

The V gene is TRBV2, the J gene TRBJ1-6, with D possibly matching TRBD1 (5 bases). V was pared by 6 bases and J by 0 bases, with 12 bases between. The CDR3 covers 16 residues. Germline V gene sequence: CDR1 SNHLY, CDR2 FYNNEI. The CDR3 DNA reads as TGTGCCAGCAGACTCGCCGGGGGCTCCTATAATTCACCCCTCCACTTT. This sequence encodes CASRLAGGSYNSPLHF.

The chain carries TRBV29-1 and TRBJ1-1; D uncertain. The CDR3 runs to 15 residues. Germline lookup yields CDR1 SQVTM and CDR2 ANQGSEA. V lost 6 bases and J 2 bases, leaving 19 bases between the germline ends. The CDR3 spells CSVELTSARNTEAFF. The CDR3 nucleotides read TGCAGCGTCGAACTAACTTCAGCGCGCAACACTGAAGCTTTCTTT.

This chain links TRBV29-1 with TRBJ1-6; TRBD1 might be the D (6 bases). Germline CDR1 and CDR2: SQVTM and ANQGSEA. The CDR3 totals 13 residues. Trimming removed 7 bases from V and 7 bases from J, with 14 bases in between. The CDR3 loop reads CSARQEKNSPLHF. CDR3 DNA: TGCAGCGCGCGACAGGAGAAAAATTCACCCCTCCACTTT.

J is TRBJ1-1 and V is TRBV19; D might be TRBD1 (5 bases). The CDR3 totals 13 residues. Germline CDR1 LNHDA, CDR2 SQIVND (reference sequence). V was shortened by 9 bases and J by 4 bases, with 15 bases between the two germline ends. The CDR3 region has the DNA TGTGCCAGCTTGGGGGGGGTAACCACTGAAGCTTTCTTT. Its translation is CASLGGVTTEAFF.

The chain couples TRBV5-1 to TRBJ2-7; the match to TRBD1 covers 7 bases. Germline assignment: CDR1 SGHRS and CDR2 YFSETQ. This CDR3 has 16 amino acids. After removal of 6 bases from V and 2 bases from J, the junction contained 14 bases not matched to a gene. The CDR3 protein is CASTLSPGQKAYEQYF. CDR3 nucleotides: TGCGCCAGCACCTTATCACCGGGACAGAAGGCCTACGAGCAGTACTTC. Based on the CDR3 plus reference TRBV5-1 and TRBJ2-7, the full variable domain is KAGVTQTPRYLIKTRGQQVTLSCSPISGHRSVSWYQQTPGQGLQFLFEYFSETQRNKGNFPGRFSGRQFSNSRSEMNVSTLELGDSALYLCASTLSPGQKAYEQYFGPGTRLTVT.

The genes are TRBV11-3 and TRBJ2-2, with 7 bases matching TRBD1. Trimming cost V 3 bases and J 7 bases; bases outside gene matches: 11. The germline V gene has CDR1 SGHNT and CDR2 YENEEA. The CDR3 covers 16 residues. The CDR3 region has the DNA TGTGCCAGCAGCTTGGTAGGGACAGCGATTTTCGGGGAGCTGTTTTTT. Encoded protein: CASSLVGTAIFGELFF.

The rearrangement uses TRBV9 and TRBJ1-3; perhaps TRBD1 as D (5 bases). The CDR3 consists of 17 residues. CDR1 and CDR2 from the germline V gene are SGDLS and YYNGEE. The V and J ends lost 0 bases and 0 bases respectively, with 13 bases between them. CDR3 in amino acids: CASSVDAGPDSGNTIYF. The CDR3 coding sequence is TGTGCCAGCAGCGTAGATGCAGGGCCTGACTCTGGAAACACCATATATTTT.